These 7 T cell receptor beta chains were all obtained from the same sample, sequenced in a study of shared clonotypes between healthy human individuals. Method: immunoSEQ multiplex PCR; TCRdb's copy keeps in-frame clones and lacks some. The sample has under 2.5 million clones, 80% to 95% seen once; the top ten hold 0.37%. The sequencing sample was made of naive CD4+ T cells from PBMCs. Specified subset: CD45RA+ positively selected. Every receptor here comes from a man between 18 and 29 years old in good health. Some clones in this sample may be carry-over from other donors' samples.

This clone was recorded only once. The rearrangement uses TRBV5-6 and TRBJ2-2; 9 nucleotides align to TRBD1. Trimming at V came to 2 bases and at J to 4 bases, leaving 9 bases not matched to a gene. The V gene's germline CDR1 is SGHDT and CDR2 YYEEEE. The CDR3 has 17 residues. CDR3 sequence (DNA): TGTGCCAGCAGCTTTCCCTGGGACAGGGACTTCACCGGGGAGCTGTTTTTT. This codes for CASSFPWDRDFTGELFF.

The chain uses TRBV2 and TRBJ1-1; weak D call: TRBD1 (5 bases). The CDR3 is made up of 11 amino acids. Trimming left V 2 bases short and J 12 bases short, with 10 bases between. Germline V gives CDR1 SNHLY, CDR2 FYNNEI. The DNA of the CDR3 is TGTGCCAGCAGTGAATGGCAGGGCACTTTCTTT. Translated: CASSEWQGTFF.

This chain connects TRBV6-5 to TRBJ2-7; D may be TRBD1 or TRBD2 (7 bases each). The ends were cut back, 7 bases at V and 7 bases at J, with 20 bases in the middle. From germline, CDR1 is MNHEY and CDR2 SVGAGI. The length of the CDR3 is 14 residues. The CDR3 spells CASNPRQGGWEQYF. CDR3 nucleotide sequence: TGTGCCAGCAACCCTCGGCAGGGGGGGTGGGAGCAGTACTTC.

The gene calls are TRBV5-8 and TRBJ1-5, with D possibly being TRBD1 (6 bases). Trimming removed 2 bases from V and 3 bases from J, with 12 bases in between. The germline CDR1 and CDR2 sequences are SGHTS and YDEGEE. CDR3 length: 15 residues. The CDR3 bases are TGTGCCAGCAGCTTCGGGGGCAGAGTCAATCAGCCCCAGCATTTT. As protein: CASSFGGRVNQPQHF.

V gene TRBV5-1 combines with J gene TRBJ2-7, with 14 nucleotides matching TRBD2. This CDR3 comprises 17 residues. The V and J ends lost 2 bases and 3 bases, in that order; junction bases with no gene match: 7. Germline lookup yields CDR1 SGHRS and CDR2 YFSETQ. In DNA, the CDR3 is TGCGCCAGCAGCTTTGGACTAGCGGGAGGTCTTAACTACGAGCAGTACTTC. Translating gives CASSFGLAGGLNYEQYF.

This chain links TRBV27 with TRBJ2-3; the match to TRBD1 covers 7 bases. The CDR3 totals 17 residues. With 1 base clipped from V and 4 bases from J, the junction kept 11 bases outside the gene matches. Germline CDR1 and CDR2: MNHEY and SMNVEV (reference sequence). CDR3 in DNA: TGTGCCAGCAGTTTATGGTCAGCATCAGGGGGTCCAGATACGCAGTATTTT. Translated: CASSLWSASGGPDTQYF.

The CDR3: CASSQILLAGNGAGELFF. In DNA form, the CDR3 reads TGTGCCAGCAGCCAAATTCTTCTAGCGGGAAATGGCGCCGGGGAGCTGTTTTTT. This rearrangement joins TRBV7-8 to TRBJ2-2, with TRBD2 matching over 9 bases. There are 18 residues in the CDR3. Germline trimming cut 5 bases from V and 6 bases from J; bases unmatched to any gene: 16. The V gene's germline CDR1 is SGHVS and CDR2 FQNEAQ. Based on the CDR3 plus reference TRBV7-8 and TRBJ2-2, the full variable domain is GAGVSQSPRYKVAKRGQDVALRCDPISGHVSLFWYQQALGQGPEFLTYFQNEAQLDKSGLPSDRFFAERPEGSVSTLKIQRTQQEDSAVYLCASSQILLAGNGAGELFFGEGSRLTVL.